This T cell receptor (beta chain) was obtained from a study of OX40 agonist ivuxolimab in advanced cancers. The study's findings and limits: In a subset of nonresponders, normalized T-cell clonal expansion was also low.

Notes on this clone: What it binds is not known.

Produced via immunoSEQ multiplex PCR; TCRdb's table is partial and in-frame only. The table records about 65,000 clones, about 92% of them present only once. J gave up 7 bases and V 2 bases, and 3 bases lay outside the gene matches. CDR1 and CDR2 (germline): SGHAT, FQNNGV. CDR3 length equals 15 residues. This receptor was identified in an adult with an advanced solid tumor such as melanoma, head and neck, liver or kidney cancer. The chain is built from TRBV11-2 and TRBJ2-1, with TRBD2 matching over 12 bases. The material sequenced was CD4+ or CD8+ T cells sorted from blood, taken in a trial of the OX40 agonist ivuxolimab. The CDR3 nucleotides read TGTGCCAGCAGCTTAATCCTAGCGGGGGGGAATGAGCAGTTCTTC. Translated: CASSLILAGGNEQFF.